This T cell receptor (beta chain) emerged from a study of CD8 T cells in Susac syndrome. With random hexamers, reverse transcription was performed on roughly 0.5 to 1 ug of RNA. An immunoSEQ multiplex PCR generated amplified TCR beta CDR3 products spanning 54 Vbeta and 13 Jbeta. TCRdb redid the calling of the immunoSEQ multiplex PCR reads with MiXCR, one entry per CDR3 protein. The table has 300,000 to 350,000 distinct CDR3 sequences, approximately 90% seen once. V was pared by 7 bases and J by 0 bases, with 11 bases between. This CDR3 is 14 amino acids long. Germline V gene data show CDR1 as SGHTA and CDR2 as FQGTGA.

The receptor's source is a human donor with multiple sclerosis. The J gene is TRBJ2-3, the V gene TRBV7-3, with D perhaps TRBD2 (5 bases). The sample consisted of CD4+ T cells from PBMCs. The CDR3 nucleotides read TGTGCCAGCACCCCGGGCGGGAGCACAGATACGCAGTATTTT. Protein product: CASTPGGSTDTQYF. Looking up the rest from reference TRBV7-3 and TRBJ2-3 gives the full variable domain: GAGVSQTPSNKVTEKGKYVELRCDPISGHTALYWYRQSLGQGPEFLIYFQGTGAADDSGLPNDRFFAVRPEGSVSTLKIQRTERGDSAVYLCASTPGGSTDTQYFGPGTRLTVL.